Each of the 10 T cell receptor beta chains below was sequenced from the same sample in a study of blood T cell repertoires in COVID-19. The assay was immunoSEQ multiplex PCR, and TCRdb's table has in-frame clones only and misses some. The table includes more than 150,000 clones, roughly 84% detected once. The material sequenced was peripheral blood. The receptors were gathered from a man aged 18-30 years with active or convalescent COVID-19.

The chain couples TRBV5-1 to TRBJ1-1; tentative D call: TRBD1 (6 bases). The CDR3 is 15 residues long. The V and J ends lost 0 bases and 3 bases respectively, with 12 bases between them. CDR1 and CDR2 from the germline V gene are SGHRS and YFSETQ. Here the CDR3 reads CASSLVAGADTEAFF. The CDR3 DNA sequence: TGCGCCAGCAGCTTGGTGGCAGGGGCGGACACTGAAGCTTTCTTT.

The chain employs TRBV9 and TRBJ1-1; 9 bases agree with TRBD1. CDR1 is SGDLS and CDR2 is YYNGEE in the germline V gene. With 4 bases clipped from V and 8 bases from J, the junction kept 6 bases outside the gene matches. The CDR3 spans 13 residues. CDR3: CASSPRQGGEAFF. CDR3 DNA: TGTGCCAGCAGCCCCCGACAGGGGGGAGAAGCTTTCTTT.

This rearrangement joins TRBV7-9 to TRBJ2-7; D gene unclear. V lost 8 bases and J lost 6, with 11 bases in between. The CDR3 has 11 residues. Germline CDR1 is SEHNR and CDR2 is FQNEAQ (reference sequence). The DNA of the CDR3 is TGTGCCAGCCTGATTAGAGGCGAGCAGTACTTC. This translates into CASLIRGEQYF.

The V call is TRBV10-1, the J call TRBJ1-1; a possible D gene is TRBD1 (6 bases). Between the trimmed V and J ends, which lost 6 bases and 1 base, there was a span of 9 bases. Germline CDR1 WNHNN, CDR2 SYGVQD (reference sequence). CDR3 length: 13 residues. CDR3 DNA sequence: TGCGCCAGCAGCAAACAGGGGAACACTGAAGCTTTCTTT. It yields the protein CASSKQGNTEAFF.

The chain couples TRBV30 to TRBJ1-1, with 8 bases fitting TRBD1. There are 15 residues in the CDR3. CDR1 and CDR2 from the germline V gene are GTSNPN and SVGIG (reference sequence). J lost 1 base, V lost 6 bases, and 10 bases had no gene match. CDR3 nucleotides: TGTGCCTGTCGGGGGGACAGGCATCCGAACACTGAAGCTTTCTTT. This encodes CACRGDRHPNTEAFF.

The chain joins TRBV12-3 or TRBV12-4 to TRBJ1-5; D is possibly TRBD1 (6 bases). V was trimmed by 7 bases and J by 3 bases, leaving 10 bases between them. CDR3 length equals 13 residues. The CDR3 protein is CASNRALNQPQHF. In DNA, the CDR3 is TGTGCCAGCAACAGGGCCCTCAATCAGCCCCAGCATTTT.

The J gene is TRBJ2-7, the V gene TRBV24-1, with 7 positions matching TRBD1. V shed 3 bases and J 2 bases; nucleotides not matched to a gene: 6. Germline V gene sequence: CDR1 KGHDR, CDR2 SFDVKD. The CDR3 is 15 residues long. The DNA of the CDR3 is TGTGCCACCAGTGATGGACAGGCGTGGACCTACGAGCAGTACTTC. It is translated as CATSDGQAWTYEQYF.

The V gene is TRBV3-1 (or the pseudogene TRBV3-2), the J gene TRBJ2-3, with 8 bases identical to TRBD2. V lost 6 bases, J lost 1 base, and 6 bases stayed unmatched. The V gene's germline CDR1 is LGHDT and CDR2 YNNKEL (reference sequence). The CDR3 spans 15 residues. In nucleotides, the CDR3 is TGTGCCAGCAGTCTAGCGGGCCGACGCACAGATACGCAGTATTTT. It codes for CASSLAGRRTDTQYF.

J is TRBJ2-1 and V is TRBV19; tentatively, D is TRBD1 (6 bases). CDR1 LNHDA and CDR2 SQIVND come from the germline V gene (reference sequence). The CDR3 runs 15 residues. Trimming stripped 5 bases from V and 2 bases from J, with 13 bases between. The CDR3 nucleotides read TGTGCCAGTAGTCCCCGACAGGTACCCTACAATGAGCAGTTCTTC. Its protein is CASSPRQVPYNEQFF.

The V gene is TRBV10-3, the J gene TRBJ1-5, with 9 bases that match TRBD1. The CDR3 contains 16 residues. Germline values: CDR1 ENHRY, CDR2 SYGVKD. Germline trimming cut 6 bases from V and 4 bases from J; bases unmatched to any gene: 10. CDR3 sequence: CAISGDRVGVNQPQHF. The CDR3 DNA is TGTGCCATCAGCGGGGACAGGGTGGGTGTGAATCAGCCCCAGCATTTT.